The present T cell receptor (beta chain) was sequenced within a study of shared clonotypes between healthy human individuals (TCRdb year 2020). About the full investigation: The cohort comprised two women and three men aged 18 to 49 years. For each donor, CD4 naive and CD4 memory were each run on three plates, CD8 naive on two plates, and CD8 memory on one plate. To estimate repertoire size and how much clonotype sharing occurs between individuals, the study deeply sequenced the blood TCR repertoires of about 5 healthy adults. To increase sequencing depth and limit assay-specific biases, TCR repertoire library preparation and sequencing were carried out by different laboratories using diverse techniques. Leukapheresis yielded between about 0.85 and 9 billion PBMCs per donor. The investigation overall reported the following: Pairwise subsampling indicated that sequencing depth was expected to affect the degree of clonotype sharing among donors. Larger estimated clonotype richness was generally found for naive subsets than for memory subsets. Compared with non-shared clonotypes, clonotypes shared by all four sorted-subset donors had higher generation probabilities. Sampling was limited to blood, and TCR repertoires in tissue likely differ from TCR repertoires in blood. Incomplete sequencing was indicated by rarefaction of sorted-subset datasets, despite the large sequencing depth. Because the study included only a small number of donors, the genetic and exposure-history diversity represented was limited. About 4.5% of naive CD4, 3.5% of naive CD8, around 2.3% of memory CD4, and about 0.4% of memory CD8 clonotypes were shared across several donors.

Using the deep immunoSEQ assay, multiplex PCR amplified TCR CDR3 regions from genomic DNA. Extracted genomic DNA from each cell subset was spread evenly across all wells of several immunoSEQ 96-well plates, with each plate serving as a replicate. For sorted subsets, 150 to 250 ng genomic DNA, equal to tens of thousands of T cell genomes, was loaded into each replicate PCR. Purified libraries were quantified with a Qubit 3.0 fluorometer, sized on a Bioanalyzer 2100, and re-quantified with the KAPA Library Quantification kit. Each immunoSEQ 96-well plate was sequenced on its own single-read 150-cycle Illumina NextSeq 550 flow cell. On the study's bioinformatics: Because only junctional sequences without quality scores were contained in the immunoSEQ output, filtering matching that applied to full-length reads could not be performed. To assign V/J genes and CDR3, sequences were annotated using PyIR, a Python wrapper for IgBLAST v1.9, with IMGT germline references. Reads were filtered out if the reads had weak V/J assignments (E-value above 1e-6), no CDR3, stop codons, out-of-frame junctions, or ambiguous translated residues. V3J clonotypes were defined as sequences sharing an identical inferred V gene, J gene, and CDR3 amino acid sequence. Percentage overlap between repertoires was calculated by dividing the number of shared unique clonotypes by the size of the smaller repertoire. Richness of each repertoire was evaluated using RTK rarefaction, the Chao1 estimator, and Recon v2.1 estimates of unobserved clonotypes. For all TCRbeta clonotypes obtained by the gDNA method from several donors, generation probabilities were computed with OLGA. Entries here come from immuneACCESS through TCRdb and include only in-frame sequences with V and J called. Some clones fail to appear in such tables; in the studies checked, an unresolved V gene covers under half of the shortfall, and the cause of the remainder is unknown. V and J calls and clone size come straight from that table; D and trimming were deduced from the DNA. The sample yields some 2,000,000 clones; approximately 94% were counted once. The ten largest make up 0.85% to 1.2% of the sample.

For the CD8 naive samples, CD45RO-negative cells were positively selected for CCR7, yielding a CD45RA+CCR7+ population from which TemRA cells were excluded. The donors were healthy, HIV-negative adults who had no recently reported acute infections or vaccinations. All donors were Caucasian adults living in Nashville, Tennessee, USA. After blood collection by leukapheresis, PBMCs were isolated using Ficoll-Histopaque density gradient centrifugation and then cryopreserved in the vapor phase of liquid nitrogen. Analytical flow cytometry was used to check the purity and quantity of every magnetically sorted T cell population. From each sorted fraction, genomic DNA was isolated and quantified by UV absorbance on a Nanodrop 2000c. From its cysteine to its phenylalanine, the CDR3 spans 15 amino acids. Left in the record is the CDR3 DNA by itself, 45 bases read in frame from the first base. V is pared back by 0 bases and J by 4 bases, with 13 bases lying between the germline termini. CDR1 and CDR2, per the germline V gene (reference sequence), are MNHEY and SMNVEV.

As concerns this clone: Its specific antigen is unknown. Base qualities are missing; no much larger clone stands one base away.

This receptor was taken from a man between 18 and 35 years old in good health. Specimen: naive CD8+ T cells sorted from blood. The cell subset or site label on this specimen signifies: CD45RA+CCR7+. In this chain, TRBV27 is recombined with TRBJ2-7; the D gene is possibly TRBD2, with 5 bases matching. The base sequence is TGTGCCAGCAGTTTATCGTCCGGGATCGGATACGAGCAGTACTTC. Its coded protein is CASSLSSGIGYEQYF.